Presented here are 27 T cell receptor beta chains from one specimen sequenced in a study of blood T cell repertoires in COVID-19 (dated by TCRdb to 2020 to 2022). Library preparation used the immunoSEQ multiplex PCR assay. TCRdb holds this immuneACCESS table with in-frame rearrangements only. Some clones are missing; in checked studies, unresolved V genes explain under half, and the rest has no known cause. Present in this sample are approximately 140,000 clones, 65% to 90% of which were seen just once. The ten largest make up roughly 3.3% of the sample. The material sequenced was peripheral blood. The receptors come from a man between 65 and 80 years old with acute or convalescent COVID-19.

The CDR3 bases are TGTGCCACCAGCAGAGATGACGGCGGACAAGAGACCCAGTACTTC. This sequence encodes CATSRDDGGQETQYF. V and J are TRBV15 and TRBJ2-5; D remains unclear. The germline V and J ends were trimmed by 0 bases and 2 bases, with 10 bases remaining between them. Germline values: CDR1 LNHNV, CDR2 YYDKDF (reference sequence). The CDR3 loop spans 15 amino acids.

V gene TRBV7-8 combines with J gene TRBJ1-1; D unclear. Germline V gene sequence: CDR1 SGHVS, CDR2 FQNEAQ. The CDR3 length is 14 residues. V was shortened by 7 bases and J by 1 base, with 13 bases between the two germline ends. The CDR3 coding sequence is TGTGCCAGCACCGCAGGAGGTGGGAACACTGAAGCTTTCTTT. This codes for CASTAGGGNTEAFF.

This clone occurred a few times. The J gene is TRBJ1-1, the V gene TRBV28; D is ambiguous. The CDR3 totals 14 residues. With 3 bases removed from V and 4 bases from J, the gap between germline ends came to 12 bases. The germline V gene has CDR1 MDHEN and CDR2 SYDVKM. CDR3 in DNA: TGTGCCAGCAGTTTGGGTCAGCGGAGCACTGAAGCTTTCTTT. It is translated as CASSLGQRSTEAFF.

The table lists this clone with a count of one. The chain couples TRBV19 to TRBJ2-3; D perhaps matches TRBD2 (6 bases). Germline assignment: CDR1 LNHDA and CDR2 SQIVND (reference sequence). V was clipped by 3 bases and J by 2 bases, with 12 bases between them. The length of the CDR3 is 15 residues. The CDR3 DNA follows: TGTGCCAGTAGTATGGGGGAGGCCCACACAGATACGCAGTATTTT. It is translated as CASSMGEAHTDTQYF.

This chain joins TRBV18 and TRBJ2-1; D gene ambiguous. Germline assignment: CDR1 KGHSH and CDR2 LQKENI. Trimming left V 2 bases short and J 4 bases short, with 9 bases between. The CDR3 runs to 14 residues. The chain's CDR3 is CASSPSQAYNEQFF. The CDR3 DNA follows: TGTGCCAGCTCACCATCCCAAGCTTACAATGAGCAGTTCTTC.

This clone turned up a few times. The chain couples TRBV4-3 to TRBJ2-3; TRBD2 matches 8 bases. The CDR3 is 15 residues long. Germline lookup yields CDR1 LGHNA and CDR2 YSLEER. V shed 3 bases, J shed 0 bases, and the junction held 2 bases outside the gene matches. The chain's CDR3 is CASSQERESTDTQYF. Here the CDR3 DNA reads TGCGCCAGCAGCCAGGAGCGGGAGAGCACAGATACGCAGTATTTT.

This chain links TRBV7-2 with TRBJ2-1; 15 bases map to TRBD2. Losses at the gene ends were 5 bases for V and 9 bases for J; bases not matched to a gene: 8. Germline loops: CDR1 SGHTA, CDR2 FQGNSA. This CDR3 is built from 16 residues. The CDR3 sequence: CASSTRTSGRVGEQFF. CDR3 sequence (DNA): TGTGCCAGCAGCACCAGGACTAGCGGGAGGGTTGGTGAGCAGTTCTTC. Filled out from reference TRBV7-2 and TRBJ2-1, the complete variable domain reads GAGVSQSPSNKVTEKGKDVELRCDPISGHTALYWYRQSLGQGLEFLIYFQGNSAPDKSGLPSDRFSAERTGGSVSTLTIQRTQQEDSAVYLCASSTRTSGRVGEQFFGPGTRLTVL.

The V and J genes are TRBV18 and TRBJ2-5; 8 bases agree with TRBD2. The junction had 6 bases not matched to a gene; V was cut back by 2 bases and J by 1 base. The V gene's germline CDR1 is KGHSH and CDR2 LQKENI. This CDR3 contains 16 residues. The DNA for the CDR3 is TGTGCCAGCTCACCATCCAGCGGGAGAGCCCAAGAGACCCAGTACTTC. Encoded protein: CASSPSSGRAQETQYF.

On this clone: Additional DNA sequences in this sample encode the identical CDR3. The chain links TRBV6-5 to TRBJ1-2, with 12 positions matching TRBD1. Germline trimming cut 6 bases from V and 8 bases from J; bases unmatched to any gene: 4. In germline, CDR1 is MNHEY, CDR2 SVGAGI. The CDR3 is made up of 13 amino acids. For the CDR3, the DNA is TGTGCCAGCAGCCCCGGGACAGGGGGCGGCTACACCTTC. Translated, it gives CASSPGTGGGYTF.

The CDR3 nucleotides are TGTGCCAGCAGGGATCCCCGGGACTTTGGGGAGCAGTTCTTC. Protein sequence: CASRDPRDFGEQFF. The chain links TRBV6-5 to TRBJ2-1; possibly TRBD2 for D (6 bases). Per the germline V gene, CDR1 is MNHEY and CDR2 is SVGAGI. The V end lost 6 bases, the J end lost 10 bases, and 19 bases lay between the germline ends. CDR3 length: 14 residues.

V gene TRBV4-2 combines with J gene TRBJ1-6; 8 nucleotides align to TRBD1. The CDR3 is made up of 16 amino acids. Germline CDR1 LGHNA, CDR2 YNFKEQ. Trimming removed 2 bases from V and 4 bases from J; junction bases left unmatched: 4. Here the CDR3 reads CASSQNRGAYNSPLHF. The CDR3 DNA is TGTGCCAGCAGCCAAAACAGGGGGGCATATAATTCACCCCTCCACTTT.

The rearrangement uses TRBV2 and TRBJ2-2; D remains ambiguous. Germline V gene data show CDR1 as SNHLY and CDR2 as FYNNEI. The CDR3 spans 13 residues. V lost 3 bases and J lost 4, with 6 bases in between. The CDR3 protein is CASSDELTGELFF. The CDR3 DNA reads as TGTGCCAGCAGTGATGAACTCACCGGGGAGCTGTTTTTT.

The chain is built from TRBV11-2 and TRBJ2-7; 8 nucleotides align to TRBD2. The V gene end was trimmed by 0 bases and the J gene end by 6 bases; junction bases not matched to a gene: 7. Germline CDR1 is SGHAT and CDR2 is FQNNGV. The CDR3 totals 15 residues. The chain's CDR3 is CASSLDRAGATEQYF. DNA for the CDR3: TGTGCCAGCAGCTTAGACAGAGCGGGAGCAACCGAGCAGTACTTC.

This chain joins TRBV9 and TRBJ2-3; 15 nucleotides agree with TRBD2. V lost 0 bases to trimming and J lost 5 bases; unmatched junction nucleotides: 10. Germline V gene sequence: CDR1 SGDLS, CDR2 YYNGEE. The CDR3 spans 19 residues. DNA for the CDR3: TGTGCCAGCAGCGTAGCTGGCCATGGACTAGCGGGAGGGGAAGATACGCAGTATTTT. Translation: CASSVAGHGLAGGEDTQYF.

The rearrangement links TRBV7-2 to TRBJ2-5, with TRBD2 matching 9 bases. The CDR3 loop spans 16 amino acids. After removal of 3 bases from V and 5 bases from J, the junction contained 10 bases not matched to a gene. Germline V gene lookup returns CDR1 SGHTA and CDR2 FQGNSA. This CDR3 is CASSLVLAGTGETQYF. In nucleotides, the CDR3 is TGTGCCAGCAGCTTGGTCCTAGCGGGAACAGGGGAGACCCAGTACTTC.

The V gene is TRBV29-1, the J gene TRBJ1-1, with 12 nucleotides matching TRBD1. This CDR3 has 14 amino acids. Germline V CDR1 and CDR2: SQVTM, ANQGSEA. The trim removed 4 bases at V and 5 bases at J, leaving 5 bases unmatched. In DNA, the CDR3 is TGCAGCGTTGTAAGGGACAGGGGGCGTACTGAAGCTTTCTTT. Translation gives CSVVRDRGRTEAFF.

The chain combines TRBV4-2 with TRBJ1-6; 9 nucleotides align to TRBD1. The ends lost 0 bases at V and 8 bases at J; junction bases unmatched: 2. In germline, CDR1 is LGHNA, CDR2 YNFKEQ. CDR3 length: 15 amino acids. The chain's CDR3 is CASSQETGGDSPLHF. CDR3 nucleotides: TGTGCCAGCAGCCAAGAGACAGGGGGAGATTCACCCCTCCACTTT.

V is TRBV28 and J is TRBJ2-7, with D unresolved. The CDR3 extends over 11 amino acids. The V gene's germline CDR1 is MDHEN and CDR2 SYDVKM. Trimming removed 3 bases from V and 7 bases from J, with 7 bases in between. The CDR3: CASSFTREQYF. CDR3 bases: TGTGCCAGCAGTTTCACACGAGAGCAGTACTTC.

The CDR3 protein is CASSPLAGGPLDTQYF. CDR3 nucleotide sequence: TGTGCCAGCAGCCCGTTAGCGGGAGGGCCGCTAGATACGCAGTATTTT. The J gene is TRBJ2-3, the V gene TRBV7-2; TRBD2 matches 11 bases. With 5 bases clipped from V and 5 bases from J, the junction kept 9 bases outside the gene matches. Germline V lookup: CDR1 SGHTA, CDR2 FQGNSA. The CDR3 length is 16 residues.

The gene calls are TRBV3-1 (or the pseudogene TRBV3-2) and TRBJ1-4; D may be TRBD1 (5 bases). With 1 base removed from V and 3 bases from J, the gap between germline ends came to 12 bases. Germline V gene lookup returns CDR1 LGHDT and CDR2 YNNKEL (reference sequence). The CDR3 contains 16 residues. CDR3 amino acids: CASSQVSGASNEKLFF. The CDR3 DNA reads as TGTGCCAGCAGCCAAGTAAGCGGGGCCTCTAATGAAAAACTGTTTTTT.

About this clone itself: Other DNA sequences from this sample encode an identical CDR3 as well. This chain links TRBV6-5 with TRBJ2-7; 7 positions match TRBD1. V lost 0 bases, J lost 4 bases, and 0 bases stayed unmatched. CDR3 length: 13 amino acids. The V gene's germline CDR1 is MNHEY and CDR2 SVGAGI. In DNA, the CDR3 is TGTGCCAGCAGTTACTCGACAGGGTACGAGCAGTACTTC. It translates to CASSYSTGYEQYF.

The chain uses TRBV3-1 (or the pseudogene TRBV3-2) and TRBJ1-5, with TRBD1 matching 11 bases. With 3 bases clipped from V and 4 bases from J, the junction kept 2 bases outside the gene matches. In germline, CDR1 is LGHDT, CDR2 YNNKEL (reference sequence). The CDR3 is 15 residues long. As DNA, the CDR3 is TGTGCCAGCAGCCATCGGGACAGGGGGAATCAGCCCCAGCATTTT. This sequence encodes CASSHRDRGNQPQHF.

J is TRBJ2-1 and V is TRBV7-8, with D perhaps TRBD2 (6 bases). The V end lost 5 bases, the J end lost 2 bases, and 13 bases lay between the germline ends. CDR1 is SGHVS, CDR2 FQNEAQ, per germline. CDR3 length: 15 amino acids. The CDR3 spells CASSLSGTAYNEQFF. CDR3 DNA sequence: TGTGCCAGCAGCCTTAGCGGTACGGCCTACAATGAGCAGTTCTTC.

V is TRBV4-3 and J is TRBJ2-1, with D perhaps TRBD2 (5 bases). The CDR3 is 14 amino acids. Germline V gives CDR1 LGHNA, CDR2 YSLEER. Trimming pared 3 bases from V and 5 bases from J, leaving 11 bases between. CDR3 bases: TGCGCCAGCAGCCACCCCGACGGGAACAATGAGCAGTTCTTC. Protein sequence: CASSHPDGNNEQFF.

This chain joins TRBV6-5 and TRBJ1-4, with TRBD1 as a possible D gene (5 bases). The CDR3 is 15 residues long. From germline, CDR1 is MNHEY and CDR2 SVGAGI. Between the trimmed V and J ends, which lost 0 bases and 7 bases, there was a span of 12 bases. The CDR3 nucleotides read TGTGCCAGCAGTTACTCATCGGGGGATGGTGAAAAACTGTTTTTT. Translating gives CASSYSSGDGEKLFF.

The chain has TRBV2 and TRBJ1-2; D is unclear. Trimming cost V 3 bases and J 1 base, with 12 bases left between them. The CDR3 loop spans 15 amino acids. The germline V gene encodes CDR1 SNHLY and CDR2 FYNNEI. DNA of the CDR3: TGTGCCAGCAGTGAGCTTTTGGTCGGTAACTATGGCTACACCTTC. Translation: CASSELLVGNYGYTF. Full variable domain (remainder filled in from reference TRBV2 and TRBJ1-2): EPEVTQTPSHQVTQMGQEVILRCVPISNHLYFYWYRQILGQKVEFLVSFYNNEISEKSEIFDDQFSVERPDGSNFTLKIRSTKLEDSAMYFCASSELLVGNYGYTFGSGTRLTVV.

CDR3 DNA: TGTGCCAGCAGCTTAATGGGGACTAGTGATACGCAGTATTTT. It specifies CASSLMGTSDTQYF. The chain combines TRBV7-3 with TRBJ2-3; 8 bases align to TRBD2. Per the germline V gene, CDR1 is SGHTA and CDR2 is FQGTGA. V was pared by 1 base and J by 6 bases, with 3 bases of the junction left unmatched. There are 14 residues in the CDR3.